A selection of T cell receptor beta chains follows, all from one sample in a study of control samples from healthy donors and cancer patients. Clones were sequenced by immunoSEQ multiplex PCR, and TCRdb holds only the in-frame ones, with some missing. The sample lists around 120,000 clones; roughly 84% were seen once. The sequenced material came from blood. Source of these receptors: a middle-aged man in good health. Each CDR3 is given with its conserved first and last residue. The order of the fields is CDR3 protein, J gene, V gene, D gene. The D gene is left open where the match is weak.

CDR3 protein: CASRAVGRSQETQYF
J gene: TRBJ2-5
V gene: TRBV19
D gene: NA

CDR3 protein: CASRRQGAEAFF
J gene: TRBJ1-1
V gene: TRBV12-3/TRBV12-4
D gene: TRBD1

CDR3 protein: CASSSQGGVKNIQYF
J gene: TRBJ2-4
V gene: TRBV19
D gene: NA

CDR3 protein: CASSERDSPSQPQHF
J gene: TRBJ1-5
V gene: TRBV2
D gene: TRBD1

CDR3 protein: CASSFRELDIQYF
J gene: TRBJ2-4
V gene: TRBV7-9
D gene: NA

CDR3 protein: CASRNLGQGNTGELFF
J gene: TRBJ2-2
V gene: TRBV11-3
D gene: TRBD1

CDR3 protein: CASSAAAGEGTGELFF
J gene: TRBJ2-2
V gene: TRBV6-4
D gene: NA

CDR3 protein: CASHISAVAEKLFF
J gene: TRBJ1-4
V gene: TRBV7-9
D gene: NA

CDR3 protein: CASSLTGQGVYGYTF
J gene: TRBJ1-2
V gene: TRBV5-5
D gene: TRBD1

CDR3 protein: CASSRLGGYGYTF
J gene: TRBJ1-2
V gene: TRBV5-1
D gene: NA

CDR3 protein: CASSQENQVAGIDEQYF
J gene: TRBJ2-7
V gene: TRBV4-1
D gene: NA

CDR3 protein: CASSYSAIPSNYGYTF
J gene: TRBJ1-2
V gene: TRBV6-5
D gene: NA

CDR3 protein: CATSDPGQGAQQPQHF
J gene: TRBJ1-5
V gene: TRBV24-1
D gene: TRBD1

CDR3 protein: CASEAQTGGGYGYTF
J gene: TRBJ1-2
V gene: TRBV19
D gene: TRBD1

CDR3 protein: CASSTGTGFYEQYF
J gene: TRBJ2-7
V gene: TRBV5-1
D gene: TRBD1

CDR3 protein: CASGLLENIQYF
J gene: TRBJ2-4
V gene: TRBV12-5
D gene: NA

CDR3 protein: CASSPLQAGSDYGYTF
J gene: TRBJ1-2
V gene: TRBV18
D gene: NA

CDR3 protein: CASSIAGQGLPYEQYF
J gene: TRBJ2-7
V gene: TRBV19
D gene: TRBD1

CDR3 protein: CASSLERALSADTQYF
J gene: TRBJ2-3
V gene: TRBV7-3
D gene: NA

CDR3 protein: CASSRGGDSGNTIYF
J gene: TRBJ1-3
V gene: TRBV7-9
D gene: NA

CDR3 protein: CASGLEGDVVYGYTF
J gene: TRBJ1-2
V gene: TRBV12-5
D gene: NA

CDR3 protein: CASSSTGGTEAFF
J gene: TRBJ1-1
V gene: TRBV12-3/TRBV12-4
D gene: TRBD1

CDR3 protein: CASSLTDTQPQHF
J gene: TRBJ1-5
V gene: TRBV11-3
D gene: NA

CDR3 protein: CSVGQGAQETQYF
J gene: TRBJ2-5
V gene: TRBV29-1
D gene: TRBD1

CDR3 protein: CASSQAGGGAYNEQFF
J gene: TRBJ2-1
V gene: TRBV4-1
D gene: NA

CDR3 protein: CASSQRGSFENYGYTF
J gene: TRBJ1-2
V gene: TRBV3-1/TRBV3-2
D gene: NA

CDR3 protein: CASSDRGADYGYTF
J gene: TRBJ1-2
V gene: TRBV6-1
D gene: NA

CDR3 protein: CASSETDRPNTEAFF
J gene: TRBJ1-1
V gene: TRBV6-1
D gene: NA

CDR3 protein: CASSIDPTVFWEGNQPQHF
J gene: TRBJ1-5
V gene: TRBV19
D gene: NA

CDR3 protein: CASSRANQATEAFF
J gene: TRBJ1-1
V gene: TRBV18
D gene: NA

CDR3 protein: CASSLDGTAKHYGYTF
J gene: TRBJ1-2
V gene: TRBV7-9
D gene: TRBD1

CDR3 protein: CASSSPRGAAEAFF
J gene: TRBJ1-1
V gene: TRBV11-3
D gene: NA

CDR3 protein: CASSPQGGQGYEQYF
J gene: TRBJ2-7
V gene: TRBV7-8
D gene: TRBD1

CDR3 protein: CASSWTDDNTDTQYF
J gene: TRBJ2-3
V gene: TRBV4-3
D gene: NA

CDR3 protein: CASSKTLTGEHYNEQFF
J gene: TRBJ2-1
V gene: TRBV25-1
D gene: TRBD1

CDR3 protein: CASSYGRGAATDTQYF
J gene: TRBJ2-3
V gene: TRBV6-2/TRBV6-3
D gene: TRBD2

CDR3 protein: CASRMAVPEKLFF
J gene: TRBJ1-4
V gene: TRBV6-5
D gene: NA

CDR3 protein: CASSLPGGTYEQYF
J gene: TRBJ2-7
V gene: TRBV7-8
D gene: NA

CDR3 protein: CASRDPRHTNTEAFF
J gene: TRBJ1-1
V gene: TRBV19
D gene: NA

CDR3 protein: CASSRTTTDTQYF
J gene: TRBJ2-3
V gene: TRBV18
D gene: NA

CDR3 protein: CASSLGPFGGAQETQYF
J gene: TRBJ2-5
V gene: TRBV7-2
D gene: TRBD2

CDR3 protein: CASSAGASGGFRTDTQYF
J gene: TRBJ2-3
V gene: TRBV7-2
D gene: TRBD2

CDR3 protein: CASRTGDYEQYF
J gene: TRBJ2-7
V gene: TRBV12-3/TRBV12-4
D gene: TRBD1

CDR3 protein: CASTSRGYSYNEQFF
J gene: TRBJ2-1
V gene: TRBV6-5
D gene: NA

CDR3 protein: CASSYWWGRSTDTQYF
J gene: TRBJ2-3
V gene: TRBV6-2/TRBV6-3
D gene: NA

CDR3 protein: CASREAGQRYGYTF
J gene: TRBJ1-2
V gene: TRBV27
D gene: NA